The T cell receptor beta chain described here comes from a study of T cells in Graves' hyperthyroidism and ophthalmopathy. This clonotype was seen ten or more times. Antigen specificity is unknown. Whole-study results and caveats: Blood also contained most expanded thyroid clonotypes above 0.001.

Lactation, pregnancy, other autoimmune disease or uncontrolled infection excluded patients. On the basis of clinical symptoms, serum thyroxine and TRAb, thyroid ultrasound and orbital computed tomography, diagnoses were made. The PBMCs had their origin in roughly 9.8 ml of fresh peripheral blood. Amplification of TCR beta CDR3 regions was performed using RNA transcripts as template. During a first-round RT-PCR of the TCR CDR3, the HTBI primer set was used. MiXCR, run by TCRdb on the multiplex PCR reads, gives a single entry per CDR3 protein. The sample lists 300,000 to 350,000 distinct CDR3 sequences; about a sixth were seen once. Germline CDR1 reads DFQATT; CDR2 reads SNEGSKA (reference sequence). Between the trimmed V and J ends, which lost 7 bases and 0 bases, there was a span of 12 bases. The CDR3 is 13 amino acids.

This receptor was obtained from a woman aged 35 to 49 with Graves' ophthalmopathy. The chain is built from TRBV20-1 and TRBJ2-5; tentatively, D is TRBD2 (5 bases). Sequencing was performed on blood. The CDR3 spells CSVASPYQETQYF. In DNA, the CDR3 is TGCAGTGTAGCTAGCCCGTACCAAGAGACCCAGTACTTC.